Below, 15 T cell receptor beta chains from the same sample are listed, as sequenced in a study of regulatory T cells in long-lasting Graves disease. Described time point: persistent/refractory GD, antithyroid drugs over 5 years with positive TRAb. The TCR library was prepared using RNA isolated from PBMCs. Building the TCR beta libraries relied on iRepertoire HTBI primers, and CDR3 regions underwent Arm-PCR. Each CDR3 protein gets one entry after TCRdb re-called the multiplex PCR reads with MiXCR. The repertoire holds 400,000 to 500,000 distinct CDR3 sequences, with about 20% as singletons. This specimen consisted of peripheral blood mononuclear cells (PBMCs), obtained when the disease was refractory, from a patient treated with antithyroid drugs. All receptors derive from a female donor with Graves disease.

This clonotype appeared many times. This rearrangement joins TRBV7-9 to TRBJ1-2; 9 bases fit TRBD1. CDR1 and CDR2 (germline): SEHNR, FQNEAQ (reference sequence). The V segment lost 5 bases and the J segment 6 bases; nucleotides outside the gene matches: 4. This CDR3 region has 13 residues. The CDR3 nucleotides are TGTGCCAGCAGCGTGGGGACAGGGAATGGCTACACCTTC. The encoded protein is CASSVGTGNGYTF.

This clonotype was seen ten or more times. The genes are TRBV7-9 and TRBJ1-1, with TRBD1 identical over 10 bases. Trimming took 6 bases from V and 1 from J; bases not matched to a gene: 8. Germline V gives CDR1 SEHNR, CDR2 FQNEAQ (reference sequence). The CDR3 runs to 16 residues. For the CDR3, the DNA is TGTGCCAGCAGTCGCGCGACAGGGGGCCAGAACACTGAAGCTTTCTTT. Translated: CASSRATGGQNTEAFF.

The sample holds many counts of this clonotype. The CDR3 DNA reads as TGTGCCAGCAGCTCGGAGCGGGAGTCCTACGAGCAGTACTTC. Amino acid sequence: CASSSERESYEQYF. The chain carries TRBV7-2 and TRBJ2-7, with TRBD2 matching 8 bases. The CDR3 extends over 14 amino acids. Germline CDR1 and CDR2: SGHTA and FQGNSA. Losses at the gene ends were 4 bases for V and 1 base for J; bases not matched to a gene: 3.

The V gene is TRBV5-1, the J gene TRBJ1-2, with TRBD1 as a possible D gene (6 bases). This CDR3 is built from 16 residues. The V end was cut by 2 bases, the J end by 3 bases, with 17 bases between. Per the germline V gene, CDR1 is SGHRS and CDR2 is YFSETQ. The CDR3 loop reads CASSFYEDRAYYGYTF. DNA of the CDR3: TGCGCCAGCAGCTTCTATGAGGACAGAGCTTACTATGGCTACACCTTC.

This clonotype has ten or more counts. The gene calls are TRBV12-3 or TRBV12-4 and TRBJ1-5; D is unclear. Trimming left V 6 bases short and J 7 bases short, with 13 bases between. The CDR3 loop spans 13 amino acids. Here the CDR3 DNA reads TGTGCCAGCAGCTCTGACACACTACAGCCCCAGCATTTT. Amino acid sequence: CASSSDTLQPQHF.

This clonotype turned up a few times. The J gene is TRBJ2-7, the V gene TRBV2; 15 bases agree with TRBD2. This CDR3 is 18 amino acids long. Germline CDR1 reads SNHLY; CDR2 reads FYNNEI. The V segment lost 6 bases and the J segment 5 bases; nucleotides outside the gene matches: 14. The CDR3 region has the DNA TGTGCCAGCAGATGGACTAGCGGGAGGGCCAGGGGTCCCAACGAGCAGTACTTC. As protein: CASRWTSGRARGPNEQYF.

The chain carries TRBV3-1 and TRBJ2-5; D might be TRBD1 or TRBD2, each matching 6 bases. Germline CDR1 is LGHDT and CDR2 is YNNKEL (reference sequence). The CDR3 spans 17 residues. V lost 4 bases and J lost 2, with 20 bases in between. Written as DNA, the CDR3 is TGTGCCAGCAGCCGGAGGGGGGCAGCGGAAAATCAAGAGACCCAGTACTTC. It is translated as CASSRRGAAENQETQYF.

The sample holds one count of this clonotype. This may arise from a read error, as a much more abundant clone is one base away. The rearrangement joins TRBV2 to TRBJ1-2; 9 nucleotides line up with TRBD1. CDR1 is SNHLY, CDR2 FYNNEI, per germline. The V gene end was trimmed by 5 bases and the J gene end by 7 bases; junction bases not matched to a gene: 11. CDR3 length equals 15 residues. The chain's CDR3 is CASSQSWTGDCGYTF. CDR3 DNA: TGTGCCAGCAGTCAATCTTGGACAGGGGACTGTGGCTACACCTTC.

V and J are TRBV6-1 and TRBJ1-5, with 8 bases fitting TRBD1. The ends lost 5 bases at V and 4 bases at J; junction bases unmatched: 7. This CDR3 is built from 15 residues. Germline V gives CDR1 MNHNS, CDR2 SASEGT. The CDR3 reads CASSSTGVGNQPQHF. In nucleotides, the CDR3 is TGTGCCAGCAGTTCGACAGGGGTGGGAAATCAGCCCCAGCATTTT.

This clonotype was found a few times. The CDR3 loop reads CASSYGQGTEAFF. Written as DNA, the CDR3 is TGTGCCAGCAGCTATGGACAGGGCACTGAAGCTTTCTTT. The chain links TRBV7-2 to TRBJ1-1; 8 nucleotides align to TRBD1. The junction had 2 bases not matched to a gene; V was cut back by 4 bases and J by 4 bases. CDR1 is SGHTA and CDR2 is FQGNSA in the germline V gene. CDR3 size: 13 residues.

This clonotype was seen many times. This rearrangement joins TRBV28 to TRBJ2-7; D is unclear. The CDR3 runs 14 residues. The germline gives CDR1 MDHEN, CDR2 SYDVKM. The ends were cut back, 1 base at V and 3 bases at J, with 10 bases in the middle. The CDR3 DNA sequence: TGTGCCAGCAGTTTATCGGCAGGCTACTACGAGCAGTACTTC. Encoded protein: CASSLSAGYYEQYF. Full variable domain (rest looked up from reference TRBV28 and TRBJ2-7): DVKVTQSSRYLVKRTGEKVFLECVQDMDHENMFWYRQDPGLGLRLIYFSYDVKMKEKGDIPEGYSVSREKKERFSLILESASTNQTSMYLCASSLSAGYYEQYFGPGTRLTVT.

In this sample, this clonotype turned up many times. The CDR3 is CASSIRGLNTEAFF. The CDR3 DNA reads as TGTGCCAGTAGTATACGGGGTTTGAACACTGAAGCTTTCTTT. The chain combines TRBV19 with TRBJ1-1; D is uncertain. Trimming took 2 bases from V and 0 from J, leaving 7 bases between them. Germline-derived CDR1 and CDR2 are LNHDA and SQIVND (reference sequence). The CDR3 consists of 14 residues.

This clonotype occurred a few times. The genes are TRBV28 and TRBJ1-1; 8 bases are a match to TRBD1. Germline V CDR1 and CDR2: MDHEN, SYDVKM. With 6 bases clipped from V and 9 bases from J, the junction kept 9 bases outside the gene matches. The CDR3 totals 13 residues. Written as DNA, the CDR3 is TGTGCCAGCAGACTTCACAGGGGGGGCAAAGCTTTCTTT. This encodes CASRLHRGGKAFF.

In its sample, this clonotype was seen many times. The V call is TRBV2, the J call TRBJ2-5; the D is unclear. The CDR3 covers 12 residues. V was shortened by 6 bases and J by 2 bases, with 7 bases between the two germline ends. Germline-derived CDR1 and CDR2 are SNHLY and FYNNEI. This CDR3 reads CASRRIQETQYF. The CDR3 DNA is TGTGCCAGCAGGAGGATACAAGAGACCCAGTACTTC.

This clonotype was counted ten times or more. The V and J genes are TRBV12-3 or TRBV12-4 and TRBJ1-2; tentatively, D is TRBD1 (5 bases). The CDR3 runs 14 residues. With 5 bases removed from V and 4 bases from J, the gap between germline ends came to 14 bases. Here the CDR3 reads CASSRRDGRYGYTF. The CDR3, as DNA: TGTGCCAGCAGTCGACGGGACGGCCGCTATGGCTACACCTTC.